The rows below give T cell receptor beta chains drawn from one sample of a study of T cell responses to AZD1222 COVID-19 vaccine. TCRdb's copy holds only in-frame clones and misses some; the assay was immunoSEQ multiplex PCR. The profile shows roughly 130,000 clones, roughly nine tenths of them singletons. Sequenced material: peripheral blood, taken on day 0 of AZD1222 vaccination. Receptors were obtained from an adult in good health. Each CDR3 is given with its conserved first and last residue. D genes are given only for firm matches. Size is stated for part of the rows, as once, few or many counts, or as a class when the clone is expanded.

clone size	J gene	V gene	D gene	CDR3 protein	CDR3 DNA
.	TRBJ1-2	TRBV7-9	.	CASTSLQVDYGYTF	TGTGCCAGCACCTCATTACAGGTTGACTATGGCTACACCTTC
.	TRBJ1-5	TRBV5-4	.	CASSPIPGHTQHF	TGTGCCAGCAGCCCTATTCCGGGACACACCCAGCATTTT
.	TRBJ1-2	TRBV5-8	.	CASSGRWGAANYGYTF	TGTGCCAGCAGCGGTCGGTGGGGGGCCGCAAACTATGGCTACACCTTC
.	TRBJ1-5	TRBV29-1	.	CSVHIGGSNQPQHF	TGCAGCGTCCATATAGGGGGGAGCAATCAGCCCCAGCATTTT
.	TRBJ1-1	TRBV15	TRBD1	CATSRQQGEAFF	TGTGCCACCAGTCGTCAACAGGGGGAAGCTTTCTTT
.	TRBJ2-1	TRBV2	.	CAGSDFNEQFF	TGTGCCGGCTCGGACTTCAATGAGCAGTTCTTC
.	TRBJ1-3	TRBV3-1/TRBV3-2	.	CASSQGGSSGNTIYF	TGTGCCAGCAGCCAAGGAGGCAGCTCTGGAAACACCATATATTTT
once	TRBJ2-4	TRBV5-4	.	CASSPDLLNIQYF	TGTGCCAGCAGCCCGGACTTATTAAACATTCAGTACTTC
.	TRBJ2-5	TRBV6-2/TRBV6-3	TRBD2	CASSHRGAGAVRQETQYF	TGTGCCAGCAGTCACCGGGGAGCGGGGGCCGTCCGTCAAGAGACCCAGTACTTC
few	TRBJ1-2	TRBV5-1	TRBD1	CASSLTGGFDGYTF	TGCGCCAGCAGCTTAACAGGGGGGTTTGATGGCTACACCTTC
.	TRBJ1-2	TRBV7-8	TRBD1	CASMKGGAGGYGYTF	TGTGCCAGCATGAAAGGAGGGGCAGGGGGGTATGGCTACACCTTC
.	TRBJ2-3	TRBV5-4	TRBD2	CASSLGTSGGPTDTQYF	TGTGCCAGCAGCCTCGGGACTAGCGGGGGACCGACAGATACGCAGTATTTT
.	TRBJ1-3	TRBV28	TRBD1	CASSTYRQGGQGNTIYF	TGTGCCAGCAGTACATACCGACAGGGCGGCCAGGGGAACACCATATATTTT
once	TRBJ2-7	TRBV6-6	.	CASSRDNEQYF	TGTGCCAGCAGCAGGGACAACGAGCAGTACTTC
.	TRBJ1-6	TRBV28	.	CASNYIYSPLHF	TGTGCCAGCAATTACATTTATTCACCCCTCCACTTT
.	TRBJ2-3	TRBV9	TRBD2	CASSPGTSGTDTQYF	TGTGCCAGCAGCCCCGGGACTAGCGGCACAGATACGCAGTATTTT
.	TRBJ2-7	TRBV3-1/TRBV3-2	.	CASSQGPPTYEQYF	TGTGCCAGCAGCCAGGGGCCCCCGACATACGAGCAGTACTTC
.	TRBJ2-7	TRBV5-6	TRBD1	CASSFFGTGGEQYF	TGTGCCAGCAGCTTCTTCGGGACAGGAGGCGAGCAGTACTTC
few	TRBJ1-3	TRBV28	.	CASSLGAGASGNTIYF	TGTGCCAGCAGTTTGGGGGCGGGGGCCTCTGGAAACACCATATATTTT
.	TRBJ1-1	TRBV7-9	.	CASSGGGTEAFF	TGTGCCAGCAGCGGGGGTGGGACTGAAGCTTTCTTT
.	TRBJ1-1	TRBV7-3	.	CASSVQGESTEAFF	TGTGCCAGCAGCGTACAGGGTGAGAGCACTGAAGCTTTCTTT
.	TRBJ2-7	TRBV9	.	CASSVGGNSYEQYF	TGTGCCAGCAGCGTAGGGGGGAACTCCTACGAGCAGTACTTC
.	TRBJ1-5	TRBV7-2	.	CASSLQEGPWRPQHF	TGTGCCAGCAGCTTACAGGAGGGCCCCTGGCGGCCCCAGCATTTT
few	TRBJ2-7	TRBV5-8	.	CASSLDSYGERGEQYF	TGTGCCAGCAGCTTGGATTCATACGGGGAACGAGGCGAGCAGTACTTC
.	TRBJ1-5	TRBV30	.	CAWSGGGPSNQPQHF	TGTGCCTGGAGTGGGGGGGGCCCTTCCAATCAGCCCCAGCATTTT
.	TRBJ2-6	TRBV28	.	CASSRRISFSGANVLTF	TGTGCCAGCAGTCGACGGATTTCCTTCTCTGGGGCCAACGTCCTGACTTTC
.	TRBJ2-1	TRBV6-5	.	CASRSKGRNEQFF	TGTGCCAGCAGGTCCAAAGGGAGGAATGAGCAGTTCTTC
.	TRBJ1-6	TRBV3-1/TRBV3-2	TRBD1	CASSQGTGESPLHF	TGTGCCAGCAGCCAAGGGACAGGGGAATCACCCCTCCACTTT
.	TRBJ2-1	TRBV10-3	.	CAIKDSVNEQFF	TGTGCCATCAAGGACAGCGTCAATGAGCAGTTCTTC